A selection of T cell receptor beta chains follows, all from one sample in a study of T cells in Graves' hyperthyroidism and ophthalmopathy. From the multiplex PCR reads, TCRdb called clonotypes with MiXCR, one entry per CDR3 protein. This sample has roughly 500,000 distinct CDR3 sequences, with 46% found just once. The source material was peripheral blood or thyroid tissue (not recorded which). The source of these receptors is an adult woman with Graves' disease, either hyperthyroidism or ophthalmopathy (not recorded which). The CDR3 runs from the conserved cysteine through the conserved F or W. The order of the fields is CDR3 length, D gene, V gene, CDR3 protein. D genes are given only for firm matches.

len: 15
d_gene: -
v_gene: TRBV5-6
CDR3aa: CASSNTGTANYGYTF

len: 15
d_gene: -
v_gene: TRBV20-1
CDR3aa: CSAPPTSRASYEQYF

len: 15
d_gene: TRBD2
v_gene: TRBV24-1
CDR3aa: CATSDRTSGRGEQYF

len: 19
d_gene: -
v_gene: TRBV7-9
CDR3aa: CASSLSGGGDTGQLYPLHF

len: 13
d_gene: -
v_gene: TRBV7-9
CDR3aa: CASSRTGANVLTF

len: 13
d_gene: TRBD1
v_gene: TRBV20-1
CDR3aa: CSARDLSGQQAFF

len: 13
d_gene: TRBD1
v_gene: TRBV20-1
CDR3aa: CSTTGTGIETQYF

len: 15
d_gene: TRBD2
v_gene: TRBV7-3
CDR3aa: CASSLILAGVETQYF

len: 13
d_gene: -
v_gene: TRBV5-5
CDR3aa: CASSVDRSYGYTF

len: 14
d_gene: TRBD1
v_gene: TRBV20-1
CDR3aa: CSAKTDRESSPLHF

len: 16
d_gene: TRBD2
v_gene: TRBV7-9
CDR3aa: CASSFAGGPRSNEQFF

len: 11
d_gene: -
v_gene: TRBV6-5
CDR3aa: CASRERTEAFF

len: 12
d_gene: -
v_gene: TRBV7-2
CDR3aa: CASTYSNTEAFF

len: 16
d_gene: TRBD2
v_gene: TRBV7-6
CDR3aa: CASSFTSGRSTDTQYF

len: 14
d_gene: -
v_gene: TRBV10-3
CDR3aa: CAISDGGDDYGYTF

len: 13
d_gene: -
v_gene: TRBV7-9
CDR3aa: CASSLAGRTEAFF

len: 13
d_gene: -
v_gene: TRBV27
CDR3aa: CASRSQGTYEQYF

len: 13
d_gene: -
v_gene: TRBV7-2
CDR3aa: CASSLGGGPEQYF

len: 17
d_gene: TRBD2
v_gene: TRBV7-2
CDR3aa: CASSQDLAGAGTGELFF

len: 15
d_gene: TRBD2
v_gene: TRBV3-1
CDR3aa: CASSQWGTRNNEQFF

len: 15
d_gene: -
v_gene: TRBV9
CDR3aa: CASSVEEGPRSGYTF

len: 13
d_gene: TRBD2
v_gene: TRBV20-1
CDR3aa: CSASMLAVYEQYF

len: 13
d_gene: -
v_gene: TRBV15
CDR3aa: CATSANLNEKLFF

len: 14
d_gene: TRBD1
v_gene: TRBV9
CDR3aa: CASSVEDRGAEQYF

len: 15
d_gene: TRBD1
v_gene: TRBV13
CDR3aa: CASSSVHEGGEKLFF

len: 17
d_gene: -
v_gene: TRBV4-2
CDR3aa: CASSQDWAGSFDSPLHF

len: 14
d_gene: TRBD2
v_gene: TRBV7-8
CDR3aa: CASSRTSGTREQYF

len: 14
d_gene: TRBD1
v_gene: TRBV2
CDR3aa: CASTLDRAGTEAFF

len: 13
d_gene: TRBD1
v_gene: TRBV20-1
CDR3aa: CSATPWDRGLGYF

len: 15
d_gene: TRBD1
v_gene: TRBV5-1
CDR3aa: CASRLGQGAGTEAFF

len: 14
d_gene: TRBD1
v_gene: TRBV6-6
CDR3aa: CAGSTSGGVKTQYF

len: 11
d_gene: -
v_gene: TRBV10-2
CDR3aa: CASTGVSEQYF

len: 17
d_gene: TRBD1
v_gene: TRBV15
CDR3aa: CATSRDLQGYSNQPQHF

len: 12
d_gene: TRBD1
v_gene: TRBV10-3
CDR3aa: CAISKQGIEQYF

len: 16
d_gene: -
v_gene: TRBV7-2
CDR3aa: CASSAQQGTPLAGYTF

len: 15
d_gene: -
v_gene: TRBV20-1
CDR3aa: CSARDPRGNGEKLFF

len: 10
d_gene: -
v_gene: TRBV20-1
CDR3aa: CSAREGTQYF

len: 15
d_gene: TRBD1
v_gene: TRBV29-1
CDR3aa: CSVVTLGQGIYEQYF

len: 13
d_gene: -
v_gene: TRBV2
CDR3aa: CASSEPPRNTIYF

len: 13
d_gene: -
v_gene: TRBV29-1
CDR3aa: CSVVTPGGEKLFF

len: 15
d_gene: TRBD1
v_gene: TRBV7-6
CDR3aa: CASSVTGTGLTEAFF

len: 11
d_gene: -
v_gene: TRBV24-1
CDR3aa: CATSAGTEAFF

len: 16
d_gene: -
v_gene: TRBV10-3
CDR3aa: CAIRRDLSDGNQPQHF

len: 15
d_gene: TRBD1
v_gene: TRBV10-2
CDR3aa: CASSVPGQANYGYTF

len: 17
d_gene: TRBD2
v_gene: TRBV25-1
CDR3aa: CASMVAGGGHQQETQYF

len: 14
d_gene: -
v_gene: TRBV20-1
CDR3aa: CSARDMDPSNEQFF

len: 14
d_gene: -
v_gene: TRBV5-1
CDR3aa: CASSWTGADSPLHF